This TCR beta chain was captured by sequencing in a study of read filtering for tumor transcriptome and immune sequencing. Study details: DNase treatment preceded whole-transcriptome library preparation. Findings and limits, study-wide: In IR-seq, single-read clonotypes were 65% to 90% of clonotypes but around 3.5% of reads.

As for this clonotype: What it binds is unknown.

With 1 base removed from V and 0 bases from J, the gap between germline ends came to 12 bases. Germline loops: CDR1 KGHDR, CDR2 SFDVKD. CDR3 size: 17 residues. This library used 300 to 500 ng RNA and molecular barcoded adaptors spanning alpha/delta and beta/gamma chains. From the reads, TCRdb called clonotypes with MiXCR, one entry per CDR3 protein. The table has around 140,000 distinct CDR3 sequences, 13% seen once. The sequence came from a donor aged 40 or over with multiple myeloma. The genes are TRBV24-1 and TRBJ2-1; D is ambiguous. Sequencing was performed on a population of CD138-negative cells sorted from bone marrow. Here the CDR3 DNA reads TGTGCCACCAGTGATTTTGGCGGCCTGAGCTCCTACAATGAGCAGTTCTTC. As protein: CATSDFGGLSSYNEQFF.